This is a list of T cell receptor beta chains from one sample in a study of human T cells and chemical hapten exposure. MiXCR, applied by TCRdb to the RACE reads, yields one record per CDR3 protein. This table holds approximately 73,000 distinct CDR3 sequences, about 9.4% found once. The sequences come from whole blood, collected in connection with sensitization to the hapten diphenylcyclopropenone (DPC). The receptors were gathered from a woman aged 45 to 65 with alopecia areata. Some clones in this sample may be carry-over from other donors' samples. Both conserved end residues are part of each CDR3. A D gene is named only where the DNA matches it firmly. Rows may omit the clone size; those that give it use once, few, many or a size class.

v_gene,d_gene,j_gene,abundance,CDR3aa,CDR3nt
TRBV9,TRBD1,TRBJ2-1,few,CASSKRQGAVNEQFF,TGTGCCAGCAGCAAACGACAGGGGGCGGTAAATGAGCAGTTCTTC
TRBV5-1,NA,TRBJ2-1,NA,CASSLPDNEQFF,TGCGCCAGCAGCCTACCGGACAATGAGCAGTTCTTC
TRBV5-4,TRBD2,TRBJ2-3,NA,CASSLGLAGGTDTQYF,TGTGCCAGCAGCTTGGGCCTAGCGGGAGGCACAGATACGCAGTATTTT
TRBV3-1,NA,TRBJ2-1,many,CASSQGWGLQFF,TGTGCCAGCAGCCAAGGTTGGGGGCTCCAGTTCTTC
TRBV15,NA,TRBJ2-7,few,CATSRDKPAYEQYF,TGTGCCACCAGCAGAGATAAGCCAGCCTACGAGCAGTACTTC
TRBV28,NA,TRBJ2-7,few,CASSPGWATGEQYF,TGTGCCAGCAGTCCCGGTTGGGCTACAGGGGAGCAGTACTTC
TRBV10-3,NA,TRBJ2-1,NA,CAISEGGGTHNEQFF,TGTGCCATCAGTGAGGGAGGGGGGACCCACAATGAGCAGTTCTTC
TRBV5-1,TRBD2,TRBJ2-3,few,CASSLEVSGRAYDTQYF,TGCGCCAGCAGCTTGGAAGTTAGCGGGAGGGCCTACGATACGCAGTATTTT
TRBV4-1,NA,TRBJ2-2,NA,CASSHGPGSAGTGELFF,TGCGCCAGCAGCCACGGACCGGGATCGGCGGGCACCGGGGAGCTGTTTTTT
TRBV12-3/TRBV12-4,TRBD2,TRBJ2-1,many,CASRPPGLAGNEQFF,TGTGCCAGCAGACCCCCGGGACTAGCAGGCAATGAGCAGTTCTTC
TRBV3-1,TRBD1,TRBJ2-6,many,CASRDRVGANVLTF,TGTGCCAGCAGGGACAGGGTTGGGGCCAACGTCCTGACTTTC
TRBV29-1,NA,TRBJ2-7,many,CSVVSGYEQYF,TGCAGCGTTGTCTCGGGTTACGAGCAGTACTTC
TRBV14,NA,TRBJ2-6,few,CASSPGHATSSGANVLTF,TGTGCCAGTTCCCCCGGACACGCAACTTCCTCTGGGGCCAACGTCCTGACTTTC
TRBV27,TRBD2,TRBJ2-7,few,CASSLSTVRLAGVSYEQYF,TGTGCCAGCAGTTTATCCACAGTTAGACTAGCGGGAGTCTCCTACGAGCAGTACTTC
TRBV18,NA,TRBJ2-3,many,CASSLGTDTQYF,TGTGCCAGCAGCTTAGGTACAGATACGCAGTATTTT
TRBV11-2,TRBD2,TRBJ2-2,few,CASSPRSKLADISNTGELFF,TGTGCCAGCAGCCCAAGATCCAAACTAGCGGATATTTCGAACACCGGGGAGCTGTTTTTT
TRBV7-6,NA,TRBJ2-3,NA,CASSSLARLDTQYF,TGTGCCAGCAGCTCCCTAGCTAGACTCGATACGCAGTATTTT
TRBV29-1,TRBD1,TRBJ1-2,NA,CSVQDRGHYGYTF,TGCAGCGTTCAGGACAGGGGGCACTATGGCTACACCTTC
TRBV21-1,NA,TRBJ2-1,few,CASSSRAGQGANEQFF,TGTGCCAGCAGCAGCCGGGCGGGACAGGGGGCAAATGAGCAGTTCTTC
TRBV7-9,TRBD2,TRBJ2-1,few,CASSNEESSGRNEQFF,TGTGCCAGCAGCAACGAGGAGTCTAGCGGCCGCAATGAGCAGTTCTTC
TRBV7-8,NA,TRBJ1-2,NA,CASSSGGGGYTF,TGTGCCAGCAGCTCCGGAGGGGGTGGCTACACCTTC
TRBV27,NA,TRBJ2-6,few,CASSFRRMGHGANVLTF,TGTGCCAGCAGTTTTCGGCGTATGGGGCACGGGGCCAACGTCCTGACTTTC
TRBV28,NA,TRBJ1-1,many,CASSPNTEAFF,TGTGCCAGCAGTCCCAACACTGAAGCTTTCTTT
TRBV20-1,NA,TRBJ2-7,NA,CSASSRGTSTYEQYF,TGCAGTGCTAGTAGCCGGGGGACTTCGACCTACGAGCAGTACTTC
TRBV5-4,TRBD2,TRBJ2-5,NA,CASSPPGGRQETQYF,TGTGCCAGCAGCCCGCCGGGGGGGAGGCAAGAGACCCAGTACTTC
TRBV28,NA,TRBJ1-5,NA,CASSPRRLPNQPQHF,TGTGCCAGCAGTCCCCGCCGCCTTCCTAATCAGCCCCAGCATTTT
TRBV4-1,TRBD1,TRBJ1-1,NA,CASSLGTGGLGTEAFF,TGCGCCAGCAGCCTGGGGACAGGGGGTCTGGGGACTGAAGCTTTCTTT
TRBV11-2,TRBD2,TRBJ2-1,many,CASSASGTSGMNEQFF,TGTGCCAGCAGCGCTAGTGGGACTAGCGGGATGAATGAGCAGTTCTTC
TRBV21-1,NA,TRBJ1-2,many,CASSKAASSAYGYTF,TGTGCCAGCAGCAAAGCGGCCAGCTCAGCCTATGGCTACACCTTC
TRBV7-2,TRBD1,TRBJ2-1,few,CASSLRAGGVGEQFF,TGTGCCAGCAGCTTAAGGGCAGGGGGTGTAGGTGAGCAGTTCTTC